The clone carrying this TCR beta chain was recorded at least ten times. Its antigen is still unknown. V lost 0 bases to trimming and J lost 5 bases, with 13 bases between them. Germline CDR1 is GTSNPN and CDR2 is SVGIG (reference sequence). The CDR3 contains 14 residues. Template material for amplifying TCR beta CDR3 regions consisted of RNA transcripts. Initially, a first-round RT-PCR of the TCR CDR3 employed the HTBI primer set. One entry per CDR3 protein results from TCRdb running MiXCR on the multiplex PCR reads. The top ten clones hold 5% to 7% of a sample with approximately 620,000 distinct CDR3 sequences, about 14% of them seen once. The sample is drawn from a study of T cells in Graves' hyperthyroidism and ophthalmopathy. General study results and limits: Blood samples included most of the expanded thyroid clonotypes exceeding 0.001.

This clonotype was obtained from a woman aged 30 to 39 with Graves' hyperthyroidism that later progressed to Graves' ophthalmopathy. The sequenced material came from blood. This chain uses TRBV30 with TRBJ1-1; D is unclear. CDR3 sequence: CAWSVGSRMTEAFF. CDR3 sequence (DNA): TGTGCCTGGAGTGTAGGCAGTAGGATGACTGAAGCTTTCTTT. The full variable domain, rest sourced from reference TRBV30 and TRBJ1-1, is SQTIHQWPATLVQPVGSPLSLECTVEGTSNPNLYWYRQAAGRGLQLLFYSVGIGQISSEVPQNLSASRPQDRQFILSSKKLLLSDSGFYLCAWSVGSRMTEAFFGQGTRLTVV.